One and the same sample provided the 5 T cell receptor beta chains below, sequenced in a study of PD-L1 blockade in urothelial cancer. The sample's time point: peripheral blood 6 weeks after treatment start. The protocol was immunoSEQ multiplex PCR, while the TCRdb copy is restricted to in-frame clones and leaves out a portion. The table lists 29,000 or so clones, approximately 81% of them singletons. The input for sequencing was PBMCs, taken around atezolizumab (anti-PD-L1) treatment. Receptors originate from a man aged 65 to 79 with urothelial cancer.

This clone was observed a handful of times. This chain joins TRBV9 and TRBJ1-2, with D maybe TRBD1 (6 bases). CDR1 SGDLS and CDR2 YYNGEE come from the germline V gene. The CDR3 is 12 residues long. V lost 5 bases and J 5 bases, leaving 10 bases between the germline ends. This CDR3 is CASRAGVYGYTF. The CDR3 DNA is TGTGCCAGCAGGGCAGGGGTTTATGGCTACACCTTC.

The rearrangement uses TRBV20-1 and TRBJ1-2; D gene ambiguous. V shed 3 bases and J shed 11 bases, with 13 bases lying between them. The CDR3 runs 11 residues. Germline V gene data show CDR1 as DFQATT and CDR2 as SNEGSKA (reference sequence). The CDR3 here is CSASRAEMYTF. CDR3 nucleotides: TGCAGTGCTAGCCGAGCCGAGATGTACACCTTC.

This sequence joins TRBV6-6 and TRBJ2-7; 9 nucleotides agree with TRBD2. Germline V lookup: CDR1 MNHNY, CDR2 SVGAGI (reference sequence). V shed 7 bases, J shed 0 bases, and the junction held 10 bases outside the gene matches. The CDR3 is 16 amino acids. The CDR3 here is CASNLIAGANSYEQYF. The CDR3 region has the DNA TGTGCCAGCAACCTAATAGCGGGAGCCAACTCCTACGAGCAGTACTTC.

This clone has a handful of counts. The J gene is TRBJ2-7, the V gene TRBV2; D may be TRBD2 (6 bases). The CDR3 is 14 residues long. Germline assignment: CDR1 SNHLY and CDR2 FYNNEI. Trimming took 4 bases from V and 7 from J, leaving 17 bases between them. CDR3 in amino acids: CASSVDGDRGEQYF. CDR3 coding DNA: TGTGCCAGCAGTGTGGACGGGGACCGGGGGGAGCAGTACTTC. The full variable domain, completed using reference TRBV2 and TRBJ2-7, is EPEVTQTPSHQVTQMGQEVILRCVPISNHLYFYWYRQILGQKVEFLVSFYNNEISEKSEIFDDQFSVERPDGSNFTLKIRSTKLEDSAMYFCASSVDGDRGEQYFGPGTRLTVT.

This CDR3 is CASGLALAGARTDTQYF. The CDR3 nucleotides read TGTGCTAGTGGTTTGGCTTTAGCGGGGGCTAGGACAGATACGCAGTATTTT. This chain connects TRBV12-5 to TRBJ2-3, with 9 nucleotides matching TRBD2. The J segment lost 3 bases and the V segment lost 1 base, leaving 8 bases of the junction unmatched. This CDR3 comprises 17 residues. The germline V gene encodes CDR1 LGHNT and CDR2 FRNRAP.